This T cell receptor beta chain is from a study of T cells in localized non-small cell lung cancer. The germline gives CDR1 SGHRS, CDR2 YFSETQ. This CDR3 has 13 amino acids. V lost 3 bases and J 2 bases, leaving 8 bases between the germline ends. TCRdb keeps only in-frame clones here, not all; method: immunoSEQ multiplex PCR. The sample has 30,000 to 35,000 clones; roughly 90% are singletons. This chain connects TRBV5-1 to TRBJ2-5; D gene unclear. The specimen was peripheral blood, collected before any cancer treatment. The sequence was collected from a female donor over 55 with stage I lung adenocarcinoma. The CDR3 DNA is TGCGCCAGCAGCTATCTGAAACAAGAGACCCAGTACTTC. It is translated as CASSYLKQETQYF. Based on the CDR3 plus reference TRBV5-1 and TRBJ2-5, the full variable domain is KAGVTQTPRYLIKTRGQQVTLSCSPISGHRSVSWYQQTPGQGLQFLFEYFSETQRNKGNFPGRFSGRQFSNSRSEMNVSTLELGDSALYLCASSYLKQETQYFGPGTRLLVL.